This T cell receptor beta chain comes out of a study of shared clonotypes between healthy human individuals. Germline V gene lookup returns CDR1 SGHVS and CDR2 FQNEAQ. V lost 0 bases and J lost 2, with 8 bases in between. This CDR3 region has 15 residues. Here immunoSEQ multiplex PCR was the method, and the copy in TCRdb shows in-frame clones only, minus some. The table shows over a million clones, with less than 99% occurring only once. The chain carries TRBV7-8 and TRBJ2-1; the D gene is possibly TRBD2 (5 bases). The sequence was obtained from a man aged 25 to 40 in good health. The sample comprised naive CD4+ T cells sorted from blood. Regarding subset: CD45RA+ positively selected. This CDR3 is CASSLAGATYNEQFF. The CDR3 DNA sequence: TGTGCCAGCAGCTTAGCGGGAGCTACCTACAATGAGCAGTTCTTC.